This paragraph covers one T cell receptor beta chain sequence. It has no known antigen specificity. The sample holds no much larger clone one base away, and base qualities are not on file. The collaborating institutions used their own protocols to collect whole blood in K2EDTA tubes. For TCRbeta analysis, collaborators shipped samples as frozen whole blood, isolated PBMCs, or DNA extracted from either of those sample types. These data belong to a study of blood T cell repertoires in COVID-19 (dated by TCRdb to about 2020). Notes on the research overall: The collaborator samples originated in the United States, Italy and Spain and spanned the acute and convalescent phases of COVID-19. The material from the prospective study consisted of cDNA or gDNA derived from T cells, B-cell-depleted T cells, or PBMCs. Subjects who had been exposed to COVID-19, were actively infected with it, or had recovered from it provided the deeply sampled blood TCRbeta repertoires that made up the dataset. The repertoires were released in a freely available public database intended as a resource for research on the immune response to SARS-CoV-2. The samples were drawn from the first 160 participants of the ongoing ImmuneRACE study and from 950 to 1,500 subjects provided by 6 global collaborators. The sample metadata nearly always contained a de-identified subject ID, COVID-19 status, age in years and sex. Where available, HLA class I and class II types were taken from metadata supplied by the sample provider and were not determined by assay-based typing.

The germline V end is reduced by 1 base and the J end by 7 bases; junction bases left unmatched: 4. As encoded in the germline V gene, CDR1 is SGHAT while CDR2 is FQNNGV. The CDR3 spans 15 residues, from the cysteine through the phenylalanine. CDR3 DNA is the only sequence kept; it has 45 bases, read in frame from the first base. TCRbeta CDR3 regions were amplified from genomic DNA using the immunoSEQ Assay, a bias-controlled multiplex PCR. The authors' pipeline ran thus. The number of nucleated cells in each sample was estimated by amplification of reference gene primers within the assay. To quantify the absolute abundance of each unique TCRbeta CDR3 rearrangement, sequence reads were collapsed and filtered. Productive Simpson clonality was computed per sample as the square root of Simpson's diversity index over productive rearrangements. The table was pulled from immuneACCESS by TCRdb, which kept in-frame rearrangements only. Such tables lose some clones; where checked, under half of the loss comes from unresolved V genes, and the rest has no known cause. V and J calls and clone size are those listed in that table; D and trimming were worked out from the DNA. The sample records 200,000 to 300,000 clones, less than 90% of which are singletons. The ten largest clones represent under 5.5% of the sample.

On the study overall, not on this receptor specifically: The quantity of clinical and demographic metadata differed by source and by participant and was supplied without curation.

The TCR sequence derives from a man in his 60s with acute or convalescent COVID-19. The rearrangement joined TRBV11-2 to TRBJ1-6, with 7 junctional bases fitting TRBD1. The source material was peripheral blood. The sequenced DNA: TGTGCCAGCAGCTTAGTTCCAGGGGGAAATTCACCCCTCCACTTT. This is translated as CASSLVPGGNSPLHF.